Presented here are 28 T cell receptor beta chains from one specimen sequenced in a study of OX40 agonist ivuxolimab in advanced cancers. The protocol was immunoSEQ multiplex PCR, while the TCRdb copy is restricted to in-frame clones and leaves out a portion. The sample records over 15,000 clones, 80% to 85% being singletons. Sequenced material: CD4+ or CD8+ T cells sorted from blood, taken in a trial of the OX40 agonist ivuxolimab. The receptor set was obtained from an adult with an advanced solid tumor such as melanoma, head and neck, liver or kidney cancer.

The chain is built from TRBV18 and TRBJ2-5; 13 nucleotides line up with TRBD2. The J call could be wrong; TRBJ2-7 is a better fit for the DNA end. CDR1 is KGHSH, CDR2 LQKENI, per germline. The CDR3 runs to 18 residues. In DNA, the CDR3 is TGTGCCAGCTCACAGGGACTAGCGGGATCACGGGGGACCTACGAGCAGTACTTC. Translation gives CASSQGLAGSRGTYEQYF.

This clone has just a few counts. V usage is TRBV5-1 and J usage is TRBJ1-1; D is perhaps TRBD1 (5 bases). V lost 6 bases and J lost 8, with 14 bases in between. The germline V gene encodes CDR1 SGHRS and CDR2 YFSETQ. The CDR3 sequence is 12 residues long. CDR3 amino acids: CASKSGDSEAFF. CDR3 bases: TGCGCCAGCAAGTCCGGGGACTCCGAAGCTTTCTTT.

The chain recombines TRBV7-2 with TRBJ2-7; D not certain. Germline V gene data show CDR1 as SGHTA and CDR2 as FQGNSA. Trimming took off 3 bases at V and 5 bases at J, with 5 bases between the two ends. The CDR3 runs 11 residues. CDR3 nucleotides: TGTGCCAGCAGCTTGGTGAACGAGCAGTACTTC. This sequence encodes CASSLVNEQYF.

V gene TRBV28 combines with J gene TRBJ2-1; 15 nucleotides line up with TRBD2. The germline CDR1 and CDR2 sequences are MDHEN and SYDVKM. V gave up 5 bases and J gave up 10 bases; unmatched junction bases: 9. The CDR3 runs 16 residues. CDR3 in DNA: TGTGCCAGCAGTGCCCCGGGACTAGCGGGAGGAGGGGAGCAGTTCTTC. Translated: CASSAPGLAGGGEQFF.

The gene calls are TRBV28 and TRBJ2-1; D is perhaps TRBD2 (5 bases). V was cut by 1 base and J by 0 bases, with 7 bases left in between. The germline gives CDR1 MDHEN, CDR2 SYDVKM. The CDR3 is 15 residues long. The CDR3 sequence: CASSLLGSSYNEQFF. The CDR3 region has the DNA TGTGCCAGCAGTTTATTAGGGAGCTCCTACAATGAGCAGTTCTTC.

The J gene is TRBJ1-4, the V gene TRBV6-7, with D uncertain. TRBV6-7 is treated as an ORF (open reading frame) with a function not yet certain. The V and J ends lost 6 bases and 9 bases respectively, with 20 bases between them. The CDR3 extends over 15 amino acids. The CDR3 is CASRLIKKIMKKLFF. The CDR3 coding sequence is TGTGCCAGCAGGCTCATAAAGAAGATAATGAAAAAACTGTTTTTT.

The V and J genes are TRBV6-1 and TRBJ1-5, with no clear D. The germline V and J ends were trimmed by 4 bases and 11 bases, with 9 bases remaining between them. The CDR3 runs to 11 residues. Germline V lookup: CDR1 MNHNS, CDR2 SASEGT. In DNA, the CDR3 is TGTGCCAGCAGTGGAGGACCATCCCAGCATTTT. Translation: CASSGGPSQHF.

V and J are TRBV5-1 and TRBJ2-1, with 13 positions matching TRBD2. Germline assignment: CDR1 SGHRS and CDR2 YFSETQ. There are 16 residues in the CDR3. V was pared by 5 bases and J by 9 bases, with 11 bases of the junction left unmatched. DNA for the CDR3: TGCGCCAGCAGGAACCCCGGGACTAGCGGGATGACTGAGCAGTTCTTC. This codes for CASRNPGTSGMTEQFF.

This clone was observed once. The V gene is TRBV30, the J gene TRBJ2-7; D unresolved. The CDR3 totals 13 residues. The V gene's germline CDR1 is GTSNPN and CDR2 SVGIG (reference sequence). The germline V and J ends were trimmed by 3 bases and 3 bases, with 12 bases remaining between them. The CDR3 protein is CAWRTERVYEQYF. The DNA of the CDR3 is TGTGCCTGGAGGACGGAGCGAGTCTACGAGCAGTACTTC.

The V gene is TRBV7-8, the J gene TRBJ1-1, with 10 bases matching TRBD1. This CDR3 has 15 amino acids. Germline loops: CDR1 SGHVS, CDR2 FQNEAQ. J lost 5 bases, V lost 3 bases, and 6 bases had no gene match. DNA for the CDR3: TGTGCCAGCAGCTTGGGGGACAGGGGAAGAACTGAAGCTTTCTTT. Amino acids: CASSLGDRGRTEAFF.

The chain combines TRBV6-1 with TRBJ2-5; 9 nucleotides align to TRBD1. The CDR3 loop spans 16 amino acids. CDR1 and CDR2 from the germline V gene are MNHNS and SASEGT. The J segment lost 3 bases and the V segment lost 0 bases, leaving 5 bases of the junction unmatched. The CDR3 loop is CASSEAPGTGKETQYF. In DNA form, the CDR3 reads TGTGCCAGCAGTGAAGCTCCCGGGACAGGGAAAGAGACCCAGTACTTC.

The genes are TRBV15 and TRBJ2-7; D is unclear. The CDR3 sequence is 14 residues long. Germline V gene lookup returns CDR1 LNHNV and CDR2 YYDKDF (reference sequence). V lost 0 bases and J lost 6, with 12 bases in between. CDR3 in DNA: TGTGCCACCAGCAGAGATACCAGGTTGGGCGAGCAGTACTTC. Its translation is CATSRDTRLGEQYF.

This clone occurred a few times. V usage is TRBV28 and J usage is TRBJ2-7; D may be TRBD1 or TRBD2 (6 bases each). This CDR3 is built from 16 residues. CDR1 is MDHEN, CDR2 SYDVKM, per germline. The V gene lost 3 bases and the J gene lost 1 base, with 16 bases spanning the gap. The CDR3 is CASSLLGGWASYEQYF. CDR3 nucleotides: TGTGCCAGCAGTTTGCTAGGGGGGTGGGCGTCCTACGAGCAGTACTTC.

V gene TRBV30 combines with J gene TRBJ1-1, with TRBD1 matching over 7 bases. The CDR3 sequence is 13 residues long. J was trimmed by 4 bases and V by 8 bases; bases with no gene match: 10. Germline lookup yields CDR1 GTSNPN and CDR2 SVGIG (reference sequence). CDR3 sequence (DNA): TGTGCCCGAGGAACAGGGGTGATCACTGAAGCTTTCTTT. Encoded protein: CARGTGVITEAFF.

The J gene is TRBJ2-2, the V gene TRBV28; perhaps D is TRBD1 or TRBD2 (5 bases each). The germline gives CDR1 MDHEN, CDR2 SYDVKM. The ends were cut back, 6 bases at V and 1 base at J, with 12 bases in the middle. This CDR3 has 15 amino acids. The CDR3 sequence: CASSPGTRNTGELFF. DNA of the CDR3: TGTGCCAGCAGCCCAGGGACCAGGAACACCGGGGAGCTGTTTTTT.

Concerning this clone itself: The sample holds other DNA sequences that translate to the same CDR3. This chain joins TRBV6-5 and TRBJ2-7; 9 bases fit TRBD2. The ends lost 2 bases at V and 0 bases at J; junction bases unmatched: 5. CDR1 is MNHEY and CDR2 is SVGAGI in the germline V gene. CDR3 size: 16 residues. Written as DNA, the CDR3 is TGTGCCAGCAGTTACGGAGGCGGGAGGGCCTCCTACGAGCAGTACTTC. Translated: CASSYGGGRASYEQYF.

V usage is TRBV11-2 and J usage is TRBJ1-3, with 9 positions matching TRBD1. The V segment lost 4 bases and the J segment 4 bases; nucleotides outside the gene matches: 5. Germline V gene lookup returns CDR1 SGHAT and CDR2 FQNNGV. CDR3 size: 15 residues. This chain's CDR3 is CASSSGTGPGNTIYF. In DNA form, the CDR3 reads TGTGCCAGCAGCTCCGGGACAGGGCCCGGAAACACCATATATTTT.

The chain is built from TRBV5-1 and TRBJ2-3, with D possibly matching TRBD2 (6 bases). V lost 4 bases, J lost 4 bases, and 16 bases lay in between. The CDR3 consists of 15 residues. Germline lookup yields CDR1 SGHRS and CDR2 YFSETQ. Here the CDR3 DNA reads TGCGCCAGCAGCCGCGAACGGGGAGGCCCAGATACGCAGTATTTT. Its protein is CASSRERGGPDTQYF.

This clone has only one observation. V gene TRBV9 combines with J gene TRBJ2-5; weak D call: TRBD2 (5 bases). V was trimmed by 0 bases and J by 4 bases, leaving 13 bases between them. The CDR3 is 15 amino acids. Germline V CDR1 and CDR2: SGDLS, YYNGEE. DNA of the CDR3: TGTGCCAGCAGCGTAGATGAGGGTTTTCGAGAGACCCAGTACTTC. This gives the protein CASSVDEGFRETQYF. Full variable domain (missing parts from reference TRBV9 and TRBJ2-5): DSGVTQTPKHLITATGQRVTLRCSPRSGDLSVYWYQQSLDQGLQFLIQYYNGEERAKGNILERFSAQQFPDLHSELNLSSLELGDSALYFCASSVDEGFRETQYFGPGTRLLVL.

This chain uses TRBV30 with TRBJ1-3; no reliable D call. Trimming took 1 base from V and 2 from J, leaving 6 bases between them. Germline V CDR1 and CDR2: GTSNPN, SVGIG (reference sequence). CDR3 length equals 13 residues. The DNA of the CDR3 is TGTGCCTGGAGTGAAGTGGCTGGAAACACCATATATTTT. It codes for CAWSEVAGNTIYF.

The gene calls are TRBV5-1 and TRBJ1-6; 7 positions agree with TRBD1. Germline lookup yields CDR1 SGHRS and CDR2 YFSETQ. This CDR3 is built from 15 residues. With V trimmed by 1 base and J by 9 bases, 7 bases remained unmatched. The CDR3 nucleotides are TGCGCCAGCAGCTTGAACAGGGGAGCGGGTTCACCCCTCCACTTT. Amino acids: CASSLNRGAGSPLHF.

The CDR3 nucleotides read TGCAGCGTTGATAGGACTAGCGGGGGCGATGAGCAGTTCTTC. Translation: CSVDRTSGGDEQFF. The V call is TRBV29-1, the J call TRBJ2-1, with 13 nucleotides matching TRBD2. Unmatched junction bases numbered 4, after V lost 3 bases and J lost 8 bases. CDR1 SQVTM and CDR2 ANQGSEA come from the germline V gene. The CDR3 has 14 residues.

With respect to this clone: At the DNA level, this CDR3 is encoded by other sequences in the same sample as well. V is TRBV6-1 and J is TRBJ1-5; D gene uncertain. This CDR3 is 13 amino acids long. The germline gives CDR1 MNHNS, CDR2 SASEGT. V gave up 6 bases and J gave up 6 bases, with 12 bases separating them. CDR3 coding DNA: TGTGCCAGCAGCCGAGACCGGGGTCAGCCCCAGCATTTT. Translation gives CASSRDRGQPQHF.

The chain is built from TRBV10-1 and TRBJ2-7; a weak D match, TRBD1 (6 bases). V lost 8 bases and J lost 3, with 14 bases in between. Germline V lookup: CDR1 WNHNN, CDR2 SYGVQD (reference sequence). CDR3 length: 13 amino acids. This CDR3 reads CASRPGHGYEQYF. The DNA of the CDR3 is TGCGCCAGCCGCCCGGGACACGGCTACGAGCAGTACTTC.

The chain joins TRBV21-1 to TRBJ1-2. TRBV21-1 counts as a pseudogene. The CDR3 is 9 residues long. The CDR3 loop reads CAILYGYTF. Here the CDR3 DNA reads TGTGCCATCCTCTATGGCTACACCTTC.

The chain employs TRBV14 and TRBJ2-1; a weak D match, TRBD2 (5 bases). This CDR3 comprises 14 residues. Germline CDR1 SGHDN, CDR2 FVKESK. V was trimmed by 0 bases and J by 7 bases, leaving 10 bases between them. CDR3 amino acids: CASSQDLRGNEQFF. The CDR3, as DNA: TGTGCCAGCAGCCAAGATCTTCGGGGTAATGAGCAGTTCTTC.

The chain carries TRBV9 and TRBJ2-3; TRBD2 aligns across 14 bases. The junction had 9 bases not matched to a gene; V was cut back by 5 bases and J by 7 bases. The CDR3 contains 16 residues. Germline V gene lookup returns CDR1 SGDLS and CDR2 YYNGEE. For the CDR3, the DNA is TGTGCCAGCAGTATCGGAGGGACTAGCGGGGGCAATACGCAGTATTTT. It yields the protein CASSIGGTSGGNTQYF.

The chain recombines TRBV27 with TRBJ2-1; a weak D match, TRBD2 (5 bases). The V gene lost 6 bases and the J gene lost 2 bases, with 17 bases spanning the gap. CDR3 length: 16 residues. Germline CDR1 is MNHEY and CDR2 is SMNVEV (reference sequence). The CDR3 loop is CASSNARSSAYNEQFF. The CDR3 DNA reads TGTGCCAGCAGCAACGCCCGGAGTAGCGCCTACAATGAGCAGTTCTTC.